This T cell receptor (beta chain) derives from a study of blood T cell repertoires in COVID-19. The ends were cut back, 5 bases at V and 7 bases at J, with 11 bases in the middle. This CDR3 comprises 12 residues. Per the study methods: The authors estimated nucleated cell counts from reference gene primer amplification. The assay was immunoSEQ multiplex PCR, and TCRdb's table has in-frame clones only and misses some. V and J calls plus clone size are reproduced from that table; the DNA served to infer D and trimming. This table has 35,000 to 45,000 clones, 60% to 85% appearing once. The source is a man between 65 and 85 years old with active or convalescent COVID-19. Material for sequencing was peripheral blood. V gene TRBV12-3 or TRBV12-4 combines with J gene TRBJ1-1, with D possibly matching TRBD1 (5 bases). For the CDR3, the DNA is TGTGCCAGCAGTCGGCGGGGCCTTGAAGCTTTCTTT. It specifies CASSRRGLEAFF.